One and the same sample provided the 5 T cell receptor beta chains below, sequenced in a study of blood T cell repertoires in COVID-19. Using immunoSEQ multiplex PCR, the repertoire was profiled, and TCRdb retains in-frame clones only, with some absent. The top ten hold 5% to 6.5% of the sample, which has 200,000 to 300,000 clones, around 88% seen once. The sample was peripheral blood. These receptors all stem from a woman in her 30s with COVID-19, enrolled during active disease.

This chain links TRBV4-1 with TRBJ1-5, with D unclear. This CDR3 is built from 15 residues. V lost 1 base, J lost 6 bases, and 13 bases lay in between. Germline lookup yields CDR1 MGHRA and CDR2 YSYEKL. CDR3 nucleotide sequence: TGCGCCAGCAGCCAAGCCGGGTTGGAAAGTCAGCCCCAGCATTTT. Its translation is CASSQAGLESQPQHF.

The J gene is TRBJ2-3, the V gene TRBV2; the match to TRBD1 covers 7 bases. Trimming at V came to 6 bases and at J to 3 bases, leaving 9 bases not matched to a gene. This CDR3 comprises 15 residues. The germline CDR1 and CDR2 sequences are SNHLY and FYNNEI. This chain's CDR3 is CASRTQGSTTDTQYF. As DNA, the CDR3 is TGTGCCAGCAGAACACAGGGGAGCACTACAGATACGCAGTATTTT.

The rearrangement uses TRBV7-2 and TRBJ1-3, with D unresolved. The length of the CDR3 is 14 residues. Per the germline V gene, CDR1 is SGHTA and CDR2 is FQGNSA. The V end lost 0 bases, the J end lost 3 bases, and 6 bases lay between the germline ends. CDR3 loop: CASSLAQIGNTIYF. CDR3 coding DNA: TGTGCCAGCAGCTTAGCCCAAATTGGAAACACCATATATTTT.

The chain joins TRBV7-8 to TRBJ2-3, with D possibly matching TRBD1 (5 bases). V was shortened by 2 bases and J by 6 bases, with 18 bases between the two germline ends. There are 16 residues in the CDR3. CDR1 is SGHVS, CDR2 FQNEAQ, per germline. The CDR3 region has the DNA TGTGCCAGCAGCTTATTACTCAGGGTCGCAGCGGATACGCAGTATTTT. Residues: CASSLLLRVAADTQYF.

The CDR3 region is CASSTKSPRITDTQYF. In nucleotides, the CDR3 is TGTGCCAGCAGCACAAAGAGCCCTAGAATCACAGATACGCAGTATTTT. The genes are TRBV5-6 and TRBJ2-3; D call uncertain. The ends were cut back, 4 bases at V and 2 bases at J, with 17 bases in the middle. The CDR3 length is 16 residues. Germline V gene sequence: CDR1 SGHDT, CDR2 YYEEEE.